The following is a TCR beta chain sequence with its context. The CDR3 runs 15 residues. Trimming took off 1 base at V and 5 bases at J, with 15 bases between the two ends. Germline CDR1 is MNHNY and CDR2 is SVGAGI (reference sequence). This entry is derived from a study of blood T cell repertoires in COVID-19. Study in general: Specimens from acute and convalescent COVID-19 originated in the United States, Italy and Spain. In each case, the material was cDNA or gDNA derived from T cells, B-cell-depleted T cells, or PBMCs.

TCRdb's table, derived via immunoSEQ multiplex PCR, lists solely in-frame clones and lacks some. The data show just over 70,000 clones, roughly 89% seen once. The sequenced material came from peripheral blood. The TCR comes from a human donor in a cohort sampled during active COVID-19. The chain uses TRBV6-6 and TRBJ2-7, with D possibly matching TRBD2 (5 bases). The CDR3 loop reads CASSYLPDLGNEQYF. CDR3 sequence (DNA): TGTGCCAGCAGTTACTTACCGGACCTCGGGAACGAGCAGTACTTC.